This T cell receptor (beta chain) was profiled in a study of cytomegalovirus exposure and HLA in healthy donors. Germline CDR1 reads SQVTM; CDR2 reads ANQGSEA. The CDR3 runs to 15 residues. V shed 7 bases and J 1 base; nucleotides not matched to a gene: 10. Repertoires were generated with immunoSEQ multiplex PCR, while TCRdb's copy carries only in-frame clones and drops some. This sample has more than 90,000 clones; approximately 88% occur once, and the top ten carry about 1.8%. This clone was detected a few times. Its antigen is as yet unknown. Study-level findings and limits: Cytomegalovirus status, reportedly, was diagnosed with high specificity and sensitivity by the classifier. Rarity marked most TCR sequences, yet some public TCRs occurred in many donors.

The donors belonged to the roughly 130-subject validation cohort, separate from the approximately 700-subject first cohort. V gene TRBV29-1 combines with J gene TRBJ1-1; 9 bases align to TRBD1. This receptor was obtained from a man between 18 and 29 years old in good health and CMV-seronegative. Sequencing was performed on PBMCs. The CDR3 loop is CSGDWTGDRNTEAFF. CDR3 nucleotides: TGCAGCGGAGATTGGACAGGGGATAGGAACACTGAAGCTTTCTTT.